The TCR beta chain described here comes from a study of shared clonotypes between healthy human individuals. Assay used: immunoSEQ multiplex PCR; TCRdb lists only in-frame clones, some missing. The data show some 2.3 million clones, with approximately 95% seen just once and 0.39% held by the top ten. V shed 3 bases and J 4 bases; nucleotides not matched to a gene: 8. The germline V gene encodes CDR1 ENHRY and CDR2 SYGVKD. This CDR3 comprises 16 residues. The sequenced sample was naive CD4+ T cells from PBMCs. This sample's subset: CD45RA+ positively selected. The TCR comes from a young man in good health. Some clones in this sample may be carry-over from other donors' samples. The rearrangement joins TRBV10-3 to TRBJ1-5; TRBD1 agrees at 8 bases. CDR3 region: CAISDTGQGGNQPQHF. The CDR3 DNA sequence: TGTGCCATCAGTGACACTGGACAGGGAGGGAATCAGCCCCAGCATTTT.